Presented here are 10 T cell receptor beta chains from one specimen sequenced in a study of cytomegalovirus exposure and HLA in healthy donors. With 60 Vbeta and 13 Jbeta primers, the PCR was carried out. TCRdb's table, derived via immunoSEQ multiplex PCR, lists solely in-frame clones and lacks some. This table holds 150,000 to 180,000 clones, around 82% found once. Material: PBMCs. The receptors stem from a woman between 40 and 50 years old in good health and CMV-seropositive.

The V call is TRBV19, the J call TRBJ2-5; D call uncertain. CDR1 is LNHDA, CDR2 SQIVND, per germline (reference sequence). The CDR3 has 13 amino acids. Trimming removed 6 bases at V and 4 bases at J, with 12 bases between. The CDR3 spells CASRFRSGETQYF. In nucleotides, the CDR3 is TGTGCCAGTAGATTTCGGTCGGGAGAGACCCAGTACTTC.

The rearrangement links TRBV7-8 to TRBJ1-2, with D unresolved. The germline V and J ends were trimmed by 10 bases and 4 bases, with 13 bases remaining between them. This CDR3 has 12 amino acids. Per germline, CDR1 SGHVS and CDR2 FQNEAQ. The CDR3 loop reads CATSGGVYGYTF. The DNA of the CDR3 is TGTGCCACTTCTGGCGGGGTCTATGGCTACACCTTC.

The chain recombines TRBV5-4 with TRBJ2-1, with 7 bases identical to TRBD1. The CDR3 contains 15 residues. CDR1 is SGHNT and CDR2 is YYREEE in the germline V gene (reference sequence). Losses at the gene ends were 1 base for V and 8 bases for J; bases not matched to a gene: 9. CDR3 region: CASSLSARGLDEQFF. The CDR3 coding sequence is TGTGCCAGCAGCTTGTCGGCCAGGGGGTTGGATGAGCAGTTCTTC.

The chain recombines TRBV6-6 with TRBJ2-7; D perhaps matches TRBD1 (5 bases). Between the trimmed V and J ends, which lost 4 bases and 3 bases, there was a span of 13 bases. CDR1 and CDR2 from the germline V gene are MNHNY and SVGAGI (reference sequence). The CDR3 has 14 amino acids. The CDR3 sequence: CASSFSDRIYEQYF. Written as DNA, the CDR3 is TGTGCCAGCAGTTTTAGTGACAGAATCTACGAGCAGTACTTC.

The V gene is TRBV10-2, the J gene TRBJ2-6, with 8 bases lining up with TRBD2. The V segment lost 6 bases and the J segment 7 bases; nucleotides outside the gene matches: 14. Germline CDR1 and CDR2: WSHSY and SAAADI. This CDR3 is 17 amino acids long. CDR3 coding DNA: TGCGCCAGCAGCCTCAGCGCCGGACGGGGGGGAGCCAACGTCCTGACTTTC. Encoded protein: CASSLSAGRGGANVLTF.

This clone was found a few times. The rearrangement uses TRBV7-2 and TRBJ2-1; 8 bases are a match to TRBD2. This CDR3 comprises 16 residues. V lost 1 base to trimming and J lost 7 bases; unmatched junction nucleotides: 9. Germline assignment: CDR1 SGHTA and CDR2 FQGNSA. The CDR3 region is CASSLGSGGLENEQFF. For the CDR3, the DNA is TGTGCCAGCAGCTTAGGTTCGGGAGGGCTGGAGAATGAGCAGTTCTTC.

This clone was seen a few times. In nucleotides, the CDR3 is TGCGCCAGCAGCTCTAGTACCGGGACAGGGTTTAACGAGCAGTACTTC. It codes for CASSSSTGTGFNEQYF. V and J are TRBV5-1 and TRBJ2-7; 9 bases line up with TRBD1. This CDR3 has 16 amino acids. The J segment lost 5 bases and the V segment lost 3 bases, leaving 12 bases of the junction unmatched. The germline V gene encodes CDR1 SGHRS and CDR2 YFSETQ. Drawing the rest from reference TRBV5-1 and TRBJ2-7, the complete variable domain is KAGVTQTPRYLIKTRGQQVTLSCSPISGHRSVSWYQQTPGQGLQFLFEYFSETQRNKGNFPGRFSGRQFSNSRSEMNVSTLELGDSALYLCASSSSTGTGFNEQYFGPGTRLTVT.

V gene TRBV28 combines with J gene TRBJ2-4, with D uncertain. Germline CDR1 reads MDHEN; CDR2 reads SYDVKM. Trimming pared 4 bases from V and 8 bases from J, leaving 21 bases between. This CDR3 spans 16 amino acids. CDR3 loop: CASSSRPGRVSDIQYF. The CDR3 DNA reads TGTGCCAGCAGTTCACGACCTGGTCGGGTTTCGGACATTCAGTACTTC.

The chain joins TRBV7-2 to TRBJ2-5; D gene ambiguous. The CDR3 totals 13 residues. Trimming pared 3 bases from V and 2 bases from J, leaving 7 bases between. Germline V gene lookup returns CDR1 SGHTA and CDR2 FQGNSA. CDR3 bases: TGTGCCAGCAGCTTGACAACGCAAGAGACCCAGTACTTC. Translated: CASSLTTQETQYF.

The CDR3 sequence is CAWSLSGTAEANVLTF. Written as DNA, the CDR3 is TGTGCCTGGAGTCTGTCCGGGACAGCTGAGGCCAACGTCCTGACTTTC. The chain is built from TRBV30 and TRBJ2-6; 7 bases agree with TRBD1. Germline V gives CDR1 GTSNPN, CDR2 SVGIG (reference sequence). CDR3 length: 16 residues. The V segment lost 2 bases and the J segment 6 bases; nucleotides outside the gene matches: 10.